The 10 T cell receptor beta chains listed next were all sequenced from one sample in a study of T cells in tuberculosis. Repertoires were generated with immunoSEQ multiplex PCR, while TCRdb's copy carries only in-frame clones and drops some. The sample has approximately 88,000 clones, roughly 88% seen once. After thawing and overnight rest, PBMC were stained with GMM-loaded CD1B tetramer, viability dye and anti-CD3 for sorting. The CD1B tetramers carried C32 glucose monomycolate purified from Rhodococcus equi. Sequencing was performed on CD1b-GMM tetramer-negative cells sorted from PBMCs. These receptors all come from an adult woman with latent tuberculosis.

The chain links TRBV5-5 to TRBJ2-1; 7 nucleotides match TRBD1. The V gene's germline CDR1 is SGHKS and CDR2 YYEKEE (reference sequence). The CDR3 contains 14 residues. Trimming cost V 3 bases and J 6 bases; bases outside gene matches: 6. The CDR3 coding sequence is TGTGCCAGCAGCTGGGACAGAGCGTTCAATGAGCAGTTCTTC. Its translation: CASSWDRAFNEQFF. Together with reference TRBV5-5 and TRBJ2-1, the CDR3 gives the full variable domain: DAGVTQSPTHLIKTRGQQVTLRCSPISGHKSVSWYQQVLGQGPQFIFQYYEKEERGRGNFPDRFSARQFPNYSSELNVNALLLGDSALYLCASSWDRAFNEQFFGPGTRLTVL.

This clone was counted only a few times. J is TRBJ2-7 and V is TRBV5-8; TRBD1 aligns across 8 bases. This CDR3 is built from 14 residues. With 4 bases clipped from V and 3 bases from J, the junction kept 6 bases outside the gene matches. Germline CDR1 reads SGHTS; CDR2 reads YDEGEE. In nucleotides, the CDR3 is TGTGCCAGCAGCCCCCGACAGGGGAGCTACGAGCAGTACTTC. This codes for CASSPRQGSYEQYF.

The rearrangement links TRBV27 to TRBJ2-1; 7 bases are a match to TRBD1. In germline, CDR1 is MNHEY, CDR2 SMNVEV (reference sequence). This CDR3 is built from 15 residues. V lost 5 bases, J lost 6 bases, and 10 bases stayed unmatched. CDR3 nucleotide sequence: TGTGCCAGCAGTCCAAACAGGGGTCGAGGCAATGAGCAGTTCTTC. The encoded protein is CASSPNRGRGNEQFF.

The V call is TRBV2, the J call TRBJ2-2; D is perhaps TRBD2 (5 bases). V was shortened by 6 bases and J by 6 bases, with 14 bases between the two germline ends. The germline CDR1 and CDR2 sequences are SNHLY and FYNNEI. The CDR3 is 14 residues long. Here the CDR3 DNA reads TGTGCCAGCAGAGATACACTAGTTCCCGGGGAGCTGTTTTTT. Translated: CASRDTLVPGELFF.

The genes are TRBV15 and TRBJ2-5; 8 nucleotides agree with TRBD2. The trim removed 0 bases at V and 2 bases at J, leaving 11 bases unmatched. There are 18 residues in the CDR3. Germline values: CDR1 LNHNV, CDR2 YYDKDF (reference sequence). CDR3 protein: CATSREYPGGAPQETQYF. The CDR3 bases are TGTGCCACCAGCAGAGAATACCCCGGGGGGGCCCCTCAAGAGACCCAGTACTTC.

The rearrangement joins TRBV28 to TRBJ1-5; D is unclear. The CDR3 length is 13 residues. V gave up 1 base and J gave up 5 bases, with 6 bases separating them. Germline V gives CDR1 MDHEN, CDR2 SYDVKM. The CDR3 region has the DNA TGTGCCAGCAGTTTATCCGGGGATCAGCCCCAGCATTTT. Translation: CASSLSGDQPQHF. Combining the CDR3 with reference TRBV28 and TRBJ1-5 gives the whole variable domain DVKVTQSSRYLVKRTGEKVFLECVQDMDHENMFWYRQDPGLGLRLIYFSYDVKMKEKGDIPEGYSVSREKKERFSLILESASTNQTSMYLCASSLSGDQPQHFGDGTRLSIL.

This chain links TRBV7-8 with TRBJ1-2, with D possibly being TRBD1 (6 bases). The length of the CDR3 is 14 residues. V was cut by 4 bases and J by 2 bases, with 11 bases left in between. Germline values: CDR1 SGHVS, CDR2 FQNEAQ. As DNA, the CDR3 is TGTGCCAGCAGCTCATCAGGGGTAAACTATGGCTACACCTTC. Protein sequence: CASSSSGVNYGYTF.

This chain links TRBV6-6 with TRBJ1-1; tentatively, D is TRBD1 (6 bases). Trimming removed 6 bases at V and 5 bases at J, with 7 bases between. The CDR3 covers 11 residues. Germline V CDR1 and CDR2: MNHNY, SVGAGI (reference sequence). CDR3 sequence reads: CASSTGTEAFF. DNA for the CDR3: TGTGCCAGCAGCACAGGGACTGAAGCTTTCTTT.

The table lists this clone with a count of one. This chain links TRBV28 with TRBJ1-2; the D is unclear. The CDR3 has 13 residues. Trimming cost V 5 bases and J 5 bases, with 12 bases left between them. Per the germline V gene, CDR1 is MDHEN and CDR2 is SYDVKM. The CDR3 DNA follows: TGTGCCAGCAGTCCCAACTCATGGTATGGCTACACCTTC. Protein: CASSPNSWYGYTF.

The chain is built from TRBV5-1 and TRBJ2-2, with TRBD1 matching 9 bases. There are 16 residues in the CDR3. Trimming cost V 4 bases and J 2 bases; bases outside gene matches: 6. CDR1 and CDR2 (germline): SGHRS, YFSETQ. The CDR3 here is CASSPAGQGNTGELFF. Here the CDR3 DNA reads TGCGCCAGCAGCCCGGCGGGACAGGGAAACACCGGGGAGCTGTTTTTT.